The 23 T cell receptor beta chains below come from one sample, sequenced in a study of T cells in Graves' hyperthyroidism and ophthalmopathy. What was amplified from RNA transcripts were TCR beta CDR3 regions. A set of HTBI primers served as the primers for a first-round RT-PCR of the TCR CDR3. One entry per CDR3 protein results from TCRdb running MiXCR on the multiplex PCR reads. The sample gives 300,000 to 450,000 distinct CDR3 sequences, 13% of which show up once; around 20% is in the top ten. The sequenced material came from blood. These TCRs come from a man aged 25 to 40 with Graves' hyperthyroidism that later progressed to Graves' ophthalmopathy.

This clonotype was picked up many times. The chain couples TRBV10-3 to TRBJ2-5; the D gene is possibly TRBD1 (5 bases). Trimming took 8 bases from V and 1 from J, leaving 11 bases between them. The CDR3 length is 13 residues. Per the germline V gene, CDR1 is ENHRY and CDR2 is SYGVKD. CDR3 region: CAISRQPQETQYF. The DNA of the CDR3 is TGTGCCATCTCGAGACAGCCCCAAGAGACCCAGTACTTC.

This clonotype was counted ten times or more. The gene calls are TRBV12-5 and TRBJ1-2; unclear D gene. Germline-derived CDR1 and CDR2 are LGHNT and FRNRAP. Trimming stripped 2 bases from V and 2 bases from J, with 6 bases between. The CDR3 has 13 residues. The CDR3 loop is CASGLWVNYGYTF. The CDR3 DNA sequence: TGTGCTAGTGGTTTGTGGGTGAACTATGGCTACACCTTC.

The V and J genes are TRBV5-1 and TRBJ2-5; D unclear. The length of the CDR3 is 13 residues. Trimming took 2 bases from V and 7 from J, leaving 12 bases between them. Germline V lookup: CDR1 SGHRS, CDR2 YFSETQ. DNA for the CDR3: TGCGCCAGCAGCTTACAGAGAAGAGTGACCCAGTACTTC. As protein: CASSLQRRVTQYF.

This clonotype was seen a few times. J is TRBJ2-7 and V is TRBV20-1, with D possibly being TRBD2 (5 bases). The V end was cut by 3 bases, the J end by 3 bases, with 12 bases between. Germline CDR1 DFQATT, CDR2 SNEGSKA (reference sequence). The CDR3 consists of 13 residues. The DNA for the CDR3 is TGCAGTGCTAGCTCGGGGTTTGTCTACGAGCAGTACTTC. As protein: CSASSGFVYEQYF.

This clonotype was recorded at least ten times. Here the CDR3 reads CASRAGTVNTEAFF. The CDR3 DNA reads TGTGCCAGCAGAGCCGGGACGGTGAACACTGAAGCTTTCTTT. V gene TRBV6-1 combines with J gene TRBJ1-1; possible D gene TRBD1, 5 bases. Trimming took off 6 bases at V and 0 bases at J, with 11 bases between the two ends. Germline V CDR1 and CDR2: MNHNS, SASEGT. The CDR3 runs to 14 residues.

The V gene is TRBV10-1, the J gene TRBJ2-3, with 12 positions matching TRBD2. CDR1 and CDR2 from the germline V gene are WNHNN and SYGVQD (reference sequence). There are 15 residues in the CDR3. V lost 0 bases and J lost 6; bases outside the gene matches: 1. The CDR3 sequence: CASSESTSGGDTQYF. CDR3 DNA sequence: TGCGCCAGCAGTGAGTCGACTAGCGGGGGTGATACGCAGTATTTT.

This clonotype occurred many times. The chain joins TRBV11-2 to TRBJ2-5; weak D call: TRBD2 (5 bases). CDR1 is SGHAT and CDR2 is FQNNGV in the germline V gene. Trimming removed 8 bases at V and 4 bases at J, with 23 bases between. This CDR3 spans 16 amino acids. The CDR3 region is CASGDVALEVTETQYF. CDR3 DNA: TGTGCCAGCGGCGATGTCGCACTAGAGGTCACAGAGACCCAGTACTTC. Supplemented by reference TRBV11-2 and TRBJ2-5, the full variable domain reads EAGVAQSPRYKIIEKRQSVAFWCNPISGHATLYWYQQILGQGPKLLIQFQNNGVVDDSQLPKDRFSAERLKGVDSTLKIQPAKLEDSAVYLCASGDVALEVTETQYFGPGTRLLVL.

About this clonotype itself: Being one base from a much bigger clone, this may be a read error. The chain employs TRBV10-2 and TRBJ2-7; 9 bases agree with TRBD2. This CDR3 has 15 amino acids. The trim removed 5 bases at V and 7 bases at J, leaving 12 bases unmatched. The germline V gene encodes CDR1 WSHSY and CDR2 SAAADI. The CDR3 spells CASSSLAGPHEEQYF. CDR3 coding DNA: TGCGCCAGCAGTTCCCTAGCGGGGCCACATGAGGAGCAGTACTTC.

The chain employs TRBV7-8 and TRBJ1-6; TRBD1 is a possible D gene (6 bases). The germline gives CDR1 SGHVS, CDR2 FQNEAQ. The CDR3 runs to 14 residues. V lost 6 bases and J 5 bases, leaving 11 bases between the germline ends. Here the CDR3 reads CASSPGHDNSPLHF. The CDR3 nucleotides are TGTGCCAGCAGTCCGGGACACGATAATTCACCCCTCCACTTT.

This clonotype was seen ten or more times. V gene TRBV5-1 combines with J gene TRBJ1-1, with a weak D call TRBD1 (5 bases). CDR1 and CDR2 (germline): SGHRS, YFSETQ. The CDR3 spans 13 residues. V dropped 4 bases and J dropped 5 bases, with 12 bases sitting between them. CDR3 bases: TGCGCCAGCAGCCCCTCGGGGGTAACTGAAGCTTTCTTT. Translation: CASSPSGVTEAFF.

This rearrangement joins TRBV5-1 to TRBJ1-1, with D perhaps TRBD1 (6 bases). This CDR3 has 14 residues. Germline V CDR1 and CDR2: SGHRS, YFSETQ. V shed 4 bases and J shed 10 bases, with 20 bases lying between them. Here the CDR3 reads CASSPGAGLLIAFF. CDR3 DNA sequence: TGCGCCAGCAGCCCGGGGGCGGGACTGTTGATAGCTTTCTTT.

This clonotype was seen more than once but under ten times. Here the CDR3 reads CAWGQLSSYNEQFF. CDR3 bases: TGTGCCTGGGGCCAGCTCAGCTCCTACAATGAGCAGTTCTTC. The V gene is TRBV30, the J gene TRBJ2-1; D is undetermined. This CDR3 is built from 14 residues. Between the trimmed V and J ends, which lost 5 bases and 0 bases, there was a span of 11 bases. CDR1 GTSNPN and CDR2 SVGIG come from the germline V gene (reference sequence).

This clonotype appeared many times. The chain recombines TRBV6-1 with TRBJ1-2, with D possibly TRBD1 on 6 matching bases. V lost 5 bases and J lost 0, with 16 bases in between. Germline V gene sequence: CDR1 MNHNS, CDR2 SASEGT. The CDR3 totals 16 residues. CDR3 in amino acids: CASSYLGTPANYGYTF. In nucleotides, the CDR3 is TGTGCCAGCAGTTATTTGGGGACACCCGCTAACTATGGCTACACCTTC.

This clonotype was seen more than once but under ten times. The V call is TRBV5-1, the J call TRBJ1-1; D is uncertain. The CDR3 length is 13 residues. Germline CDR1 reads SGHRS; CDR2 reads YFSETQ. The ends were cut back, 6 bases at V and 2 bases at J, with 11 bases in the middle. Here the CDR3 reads CASKKGTNTEAFF. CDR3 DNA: TGCGCCAGCAAGAAGGGAACCAACACTGAAGCTTTCTTT.

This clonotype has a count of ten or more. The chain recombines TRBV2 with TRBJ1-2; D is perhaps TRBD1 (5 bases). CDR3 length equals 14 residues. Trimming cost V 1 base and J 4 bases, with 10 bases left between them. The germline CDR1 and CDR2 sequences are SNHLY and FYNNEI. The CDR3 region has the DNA TGTGCCAGCAGTGAAGAAGGGGCAACCTATGGCTACACCTTC. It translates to CASSEEGATYGYTF.

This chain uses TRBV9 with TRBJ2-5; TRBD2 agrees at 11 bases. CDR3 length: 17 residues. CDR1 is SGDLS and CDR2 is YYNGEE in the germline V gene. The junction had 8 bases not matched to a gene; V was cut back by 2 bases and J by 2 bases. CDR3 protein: CASSVGLAGGGQETQYF. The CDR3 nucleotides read TGTGCCAGCAGCGTCGGCCTAGCGGGGGGAGGGCAAGAGACCCAGTACTTC.

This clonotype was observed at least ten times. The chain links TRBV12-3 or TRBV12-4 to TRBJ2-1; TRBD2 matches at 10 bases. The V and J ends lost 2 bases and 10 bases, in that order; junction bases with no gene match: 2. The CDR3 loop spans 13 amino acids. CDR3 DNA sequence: TGTGCCAGCAGTTTACTAGCGGGGGTAGAGCAGTTCTTC. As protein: CASSLLAGVEQFF.

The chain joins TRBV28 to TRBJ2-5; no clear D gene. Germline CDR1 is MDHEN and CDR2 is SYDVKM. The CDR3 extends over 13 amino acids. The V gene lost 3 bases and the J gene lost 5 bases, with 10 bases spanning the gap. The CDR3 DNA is TGTGCCAGCAGTTTTTTTGTCGGGGAGACCCAGTACTTC. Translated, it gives CASSFFVGETQYF.

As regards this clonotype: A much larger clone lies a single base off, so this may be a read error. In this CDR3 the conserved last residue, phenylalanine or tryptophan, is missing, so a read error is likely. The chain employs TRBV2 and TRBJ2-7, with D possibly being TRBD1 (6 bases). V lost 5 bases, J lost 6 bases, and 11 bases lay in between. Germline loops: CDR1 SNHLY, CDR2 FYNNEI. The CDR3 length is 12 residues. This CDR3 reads CASSTGFGEQYS. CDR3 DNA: TGTGCCAGCAGTACAGGGTTCGGCGAGCAGTACTCC.

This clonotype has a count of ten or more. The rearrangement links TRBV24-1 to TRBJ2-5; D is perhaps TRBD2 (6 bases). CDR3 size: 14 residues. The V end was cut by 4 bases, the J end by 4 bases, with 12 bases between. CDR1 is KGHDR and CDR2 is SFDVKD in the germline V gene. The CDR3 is CATSDLTAGETQYF. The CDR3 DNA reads TGTGCCACCAGTGACCTGACAGCGGGAGAGACCCAGTACTTC.

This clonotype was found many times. The CDR3 region has the DNA TGTGCCAGCAGTTTGTGGTCTCAGGGGGCATCTGGAAACACCATATATTTT. Its translation is CASSLWSQGASGNTIYF. J is TRBJ1-3 and V is TRBV28; 8 bases agree with TRBD1. CDR1 and CDR2 (germline): MDHEN, SYDVKM. The CDR3 length is 17 residues. J was trimmed by 1 base and V by 3 bases; bases with no gene match: 8.

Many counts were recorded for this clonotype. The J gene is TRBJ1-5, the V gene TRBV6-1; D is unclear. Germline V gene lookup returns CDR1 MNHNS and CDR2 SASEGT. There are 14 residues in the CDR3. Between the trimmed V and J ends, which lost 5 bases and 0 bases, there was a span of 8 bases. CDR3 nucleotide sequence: TGTGCCAGCAGTTTAAAAGATAGCAATCAGCCCCAGCATTTT. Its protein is CASSLKDSNQPQHF.

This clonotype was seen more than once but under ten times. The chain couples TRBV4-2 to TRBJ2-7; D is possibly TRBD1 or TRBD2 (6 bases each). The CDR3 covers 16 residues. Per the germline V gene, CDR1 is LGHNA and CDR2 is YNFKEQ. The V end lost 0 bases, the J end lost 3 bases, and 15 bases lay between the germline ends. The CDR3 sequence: CASSQDKGGGGYEQYF. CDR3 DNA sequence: TGTGCCAGCAGCCAAGATAAGGGGGGTGGTGGCTACGAGCAGTACTTC.